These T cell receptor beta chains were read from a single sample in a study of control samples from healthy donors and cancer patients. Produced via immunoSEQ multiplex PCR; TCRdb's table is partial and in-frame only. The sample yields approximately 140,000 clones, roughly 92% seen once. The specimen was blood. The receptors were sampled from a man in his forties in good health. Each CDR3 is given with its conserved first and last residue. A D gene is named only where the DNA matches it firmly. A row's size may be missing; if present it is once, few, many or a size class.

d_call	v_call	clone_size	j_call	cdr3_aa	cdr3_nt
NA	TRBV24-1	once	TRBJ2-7	CARQVSSYEQYF	TGTGCCAGACAGGTAAGCTCCTACGAGCAGTACTTC
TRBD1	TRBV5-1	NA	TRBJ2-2	CASSWGTGSGELFF	TGCGCCAGCAGCTGGGGGACAGGGTCCGGGGAGCTGTTTTTT
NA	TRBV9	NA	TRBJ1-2	CASSATSGDSIRFYGYTF	TGTGCCAGCAGCGCCACTTCAGGAGACTCTATTCGATTTTATGGCTACACCTTC
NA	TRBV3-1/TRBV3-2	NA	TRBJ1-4	CASSQELFRDEKLFF	TGTGCCAGCAGCCAAGAGCTGTTCAGGGATGAAAAACTGTTTTTT
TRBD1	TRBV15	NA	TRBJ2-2	CATSEDRVETGELFF	TGTGCCACCAGTGAGGACAGGGTGGAAACCGGGGAGCTGTTTTTT
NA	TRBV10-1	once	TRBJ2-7	CASSEGLRESFYEQYF	TGCGCCAGCAGTGAAGGCCTGCGGGAAAGTTTCTACGAGCAGTACTTC
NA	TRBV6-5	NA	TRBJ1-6	CASSYKALEIGSPLHF	TGTGCCAGCAGTTACAAGGCCCTAGAGATAGGGTCACCCCTCCACTTT
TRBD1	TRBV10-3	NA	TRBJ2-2	CAISARTGLNGELFF	TGTGCCATCAGTGCAAGGACAGGGCTAAACGGGGAGCTGTTTTTT
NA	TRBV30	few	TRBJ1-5	CAWSAEGIYSNQPQHF	TGTGCCTGGAGCGCCGAGGGGATCTATAGCAATCAGCCCCAGCATTTT
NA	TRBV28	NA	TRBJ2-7	CASSPSYYEQYF	TGTGCCAGCAGTCCGAGCTACTACGAGCAGTACTTC
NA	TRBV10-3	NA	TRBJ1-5	CAISESATEINQPQHF	TGTGCCATCAGTGAGTCCGCGACAGAGATCAATCAGCCCCAGCATTTT
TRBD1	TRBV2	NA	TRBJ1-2	CASSEGGQVSYGYTF	TGTGCCAGCAGTGAAGGGGGACAGGTCTCCTATGGCTACACCTTC
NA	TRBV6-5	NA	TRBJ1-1	CASSYGFKGMNTEAFF	TGTGCCAGCAGTTACGGGTTTAAGGGGATGAACACTGAAGCTTTCTTT
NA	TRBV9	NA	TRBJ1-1	CASSPHGNTEAFF	TGTGCCAGCAGCCCCCACGGAAACACTGAAGCTTTCTTT
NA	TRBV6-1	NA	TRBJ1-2	CASSEAVGYGYTF	TGTGCCAGCAGTGAAGCGGTGGGCTATGGCTACACCTTC
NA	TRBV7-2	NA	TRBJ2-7	CASSLAGGDWDEQYF	TGTGCCAGCAGCTTAGCAGGAGGGGACTGGGACGAGCAGTACTTC
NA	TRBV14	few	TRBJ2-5	CASSLTVTQETQYF	TGTGCCAGCAGCCTAACGGTCACTCAAGAGACCCAGTACTTC
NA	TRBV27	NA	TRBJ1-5	CASTLRVTRSNQPQHF	TGTGCCAGCACCTTGCGGGTCACCCGGAGCAATCAGCCCCAGCATTTT
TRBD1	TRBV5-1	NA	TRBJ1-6	CASTHSGQYNSPLHF	TGCGCCAGCACCCACTCGGGACAGTATAATTCACCCCTCCACTTT
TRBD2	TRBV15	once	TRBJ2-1	CATSRATSGRVEQFF	TGTGCCACCAGCAGAGCTACTAGCGGGAGGGTCGAGCAGTTCTTC
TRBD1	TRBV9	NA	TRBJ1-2	CASSIGDRGVYGYTF	TGTGCCAGCAGCATTGGGGACAGGGGCGTTTATGGCTACACCTTC
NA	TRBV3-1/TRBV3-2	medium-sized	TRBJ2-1	CASSQEIPLADTYNEQFF	TGTGCCAGCAGCCAAGAAATTCCCTTAGCAGATACCTACAATGAGCAGTTCTTC
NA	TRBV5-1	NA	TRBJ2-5	CASSLGTLEETQYF	TGCGCCAGCAGCTTGGGGACGCTAGAAGAGACCCAGTACTTC
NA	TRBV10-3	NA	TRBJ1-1	CAIRGTGNTEAFF	TGTGCCATCAGGGGGACGGGGAACACTGAAGCTTTCTTT
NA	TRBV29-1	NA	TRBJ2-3	CSVKYFDGDTQYF	TGCAGCGTTAAGTATTTTGATGGAGATACGCAGTATTTT
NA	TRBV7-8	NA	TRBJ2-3	CASSLLGGSTDTQYF	TGTGCCAGCAGCCTACTCGGCGGTAGCACAGATACGCAGTATTTT
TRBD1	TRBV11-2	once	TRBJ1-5	CASSRTGNSNQPQHF	TGTGCCAGCAGCCGGACAGGGAATAGCAATCAGCCCCAGCATTTT
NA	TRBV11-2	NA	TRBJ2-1	CASSPGALAHNEQFF	TGTGCCAGCAGCCCGGGGGCCCTTGCCCACAATGAGCAGTTCTTC
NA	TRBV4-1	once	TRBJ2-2	CASSQDFTLGTGELFF	TGCGCCAGCAGCCAAGACTTCACACTTGGCACCGGGGAGCTGTTTTTT
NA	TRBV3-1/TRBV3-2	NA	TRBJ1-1	CASSQGLGFGRPEAFF	TGTGCCAGCAGCCAAGGTTTAGGTTTCGGGAGGCCTGAAGCTTTCTTT
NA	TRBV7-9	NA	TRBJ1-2	CASSPGTEYGYTF	TGTGCCAGCAGCCCCGGGACGGAATATGGCTACACCTTC
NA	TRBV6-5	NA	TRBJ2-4	CASSYGPGLNIQYF	TGTGCCAGCAGTTACGGCCCAGGGTTAAACATTCAGTACTTC
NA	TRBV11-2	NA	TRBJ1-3	CASSGPTGLGVLTIYF	TGTGCCAGCAGCGGACCAACAGGCCTGGGAGTCCTCACCATATATTTT
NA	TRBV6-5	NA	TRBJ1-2	CASSYDAVTRGYTF	TGTGCCAGCAGTTACGATGCGGTAACGCGTGGCTACACCTTC
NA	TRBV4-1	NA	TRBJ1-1	CASSQEEFVVTENTEAFF	TGCGCCAGCAGCCAAGAGGAATTTGTTGTAACAGAGAACACTGAAGCTTTCTTT
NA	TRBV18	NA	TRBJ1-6	CASSLNSPWGWNSPLHF	TGTGCCAGCTCACTAAACTCACCCTGGGGGTGGAATTCACCCCTCCACTTT
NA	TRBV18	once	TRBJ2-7	CASSPKEPNLYEQYF	TGTGCCAGCTCACCAAAAGAGCCCAACCTCTACGAGCAGTACTTC
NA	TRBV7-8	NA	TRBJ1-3	CASSLAAGTGNTIYF	TGTGCCAGCAGCTTAGCGGCAGGGACTGGAAACACCATATATTTT
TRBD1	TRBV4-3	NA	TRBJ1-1	CASSLRDRGPTEAFF	TGCGCCAGCAGCCTCAGAGACAGGGGGCCGACTGAAGCTTTCTTT
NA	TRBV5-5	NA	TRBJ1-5	CASSLGVGSNQPQHF	TGTGCCAGCAGCTTGGGCGTAGGTAGCAATCAGCCCCAGCATTTT
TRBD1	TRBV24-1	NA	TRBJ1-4	CATSDGTVGEKLFF	TGTGCCACCAGTGATGGGACAGTTGGAGAAAAACTGTTTTTT
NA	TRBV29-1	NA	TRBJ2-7	CSAAEPGEQYF	TGCAGCGCCGCGGAACCGGGAGAGCAGTACTTC
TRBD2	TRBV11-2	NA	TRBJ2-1	CASSFGRGGFYNEQFF	TGTGCCAGCAGCTTTGGGCGGGGGGGCTTCTACAATGAGCAGTTCTTC
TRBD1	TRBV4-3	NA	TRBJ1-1	CASRPGQRNMNTEAFF	TGCGCCAGCAGACCGGGACAGAGGAACATGAACACTGAAGCTTTCTTT
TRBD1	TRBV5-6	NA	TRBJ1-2	CASSQGQGEGYTF	TGTGCCAGCAGTCAAGGACAGGGCGAGGGCTACACCTTC
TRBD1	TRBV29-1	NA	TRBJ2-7	CSVLDRWGSYEQYF	TGCAGCGTCCTGGACAGGTGGGGATCCTACGAGCAGTACTTC